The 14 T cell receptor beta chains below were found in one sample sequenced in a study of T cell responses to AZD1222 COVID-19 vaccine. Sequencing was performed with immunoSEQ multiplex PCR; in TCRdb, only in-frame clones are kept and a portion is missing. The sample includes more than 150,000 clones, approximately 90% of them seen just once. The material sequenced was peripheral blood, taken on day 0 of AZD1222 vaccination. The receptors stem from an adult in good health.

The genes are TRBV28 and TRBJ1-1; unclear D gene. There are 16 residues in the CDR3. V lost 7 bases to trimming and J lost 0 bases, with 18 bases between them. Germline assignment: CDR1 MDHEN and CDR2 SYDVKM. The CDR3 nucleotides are TGTGCCAGCACACCGAACCCTGACCACATGAACACTGAAGCTTTCTTT. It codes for CASTPNPDHMNTEAFF.

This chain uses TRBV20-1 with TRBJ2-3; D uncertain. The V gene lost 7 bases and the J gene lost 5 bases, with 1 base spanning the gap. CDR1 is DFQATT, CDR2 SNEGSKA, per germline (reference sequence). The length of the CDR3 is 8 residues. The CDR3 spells CSVDTQYF. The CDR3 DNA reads TGCAGTGTAGATACGCAGTATTTT.

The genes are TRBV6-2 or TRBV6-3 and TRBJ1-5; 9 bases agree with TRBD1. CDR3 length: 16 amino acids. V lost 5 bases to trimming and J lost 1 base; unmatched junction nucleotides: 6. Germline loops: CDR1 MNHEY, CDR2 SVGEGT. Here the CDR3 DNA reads TGTGCCAGCAGTCACACAGGGGGCAGGAGCAATCAGCCCCAGCATTTT. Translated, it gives CASSHTGGRSNQPQHF.

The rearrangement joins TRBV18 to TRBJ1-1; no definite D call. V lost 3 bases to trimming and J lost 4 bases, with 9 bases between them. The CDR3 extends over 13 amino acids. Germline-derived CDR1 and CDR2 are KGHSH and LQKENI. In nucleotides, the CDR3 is TGTGCCAGCTCACCCCTCGAGGGCACTGAAGCTTTCTTT. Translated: CASSPLEGTEAFF.

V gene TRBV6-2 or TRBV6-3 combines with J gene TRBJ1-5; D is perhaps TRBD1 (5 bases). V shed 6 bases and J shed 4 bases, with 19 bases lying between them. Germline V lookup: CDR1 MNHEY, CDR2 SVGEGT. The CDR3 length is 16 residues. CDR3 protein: CASSPASGEENQPQHF. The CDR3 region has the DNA TGTGCCAGCAGCCCTGCTTCGGGGGAGGAGAATCAGCCCCAGCATTTT.

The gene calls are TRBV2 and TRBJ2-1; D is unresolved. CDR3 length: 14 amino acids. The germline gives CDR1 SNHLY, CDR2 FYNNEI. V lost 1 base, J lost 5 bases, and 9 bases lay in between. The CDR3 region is CASSEGYADNEQFF. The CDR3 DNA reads TGTGCCAGCAGTGAAGGGTATGCGGACAATGAGCAGTTCTTC.

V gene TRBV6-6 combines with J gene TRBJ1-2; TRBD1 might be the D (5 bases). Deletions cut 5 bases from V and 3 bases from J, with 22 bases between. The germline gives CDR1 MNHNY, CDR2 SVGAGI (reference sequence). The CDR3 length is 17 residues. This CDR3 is CASSPSDGGLADYGYTF. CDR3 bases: TGTGCCAGCAGTCCCTCGGACGGGGGTTTGGCAGACTATGGCTACACCTTC.

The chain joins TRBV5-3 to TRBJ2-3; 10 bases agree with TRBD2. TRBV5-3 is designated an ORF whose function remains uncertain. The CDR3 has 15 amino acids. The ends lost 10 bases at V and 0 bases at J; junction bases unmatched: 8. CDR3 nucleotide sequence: TGTGCCTCAAGGACTAGCGGCCCTAGCACAGATACGCAGTATTTT. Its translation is CASRTSGPSTDTQYF.

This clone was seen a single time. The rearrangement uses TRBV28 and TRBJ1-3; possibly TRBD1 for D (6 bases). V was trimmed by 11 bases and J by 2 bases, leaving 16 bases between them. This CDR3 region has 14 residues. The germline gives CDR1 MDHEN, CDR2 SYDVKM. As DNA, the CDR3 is TGTGCCTGGGGGCGGGGATCGGCTGGAAACACCATATATTTT. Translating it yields CAWGRGSAGNTIYF. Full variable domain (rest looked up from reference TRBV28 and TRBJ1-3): DVKVTQSSRYLVKRTGEKVFLECVQDMDHENMFWYRQDPGLGLRLIYFSYDVKMKEKGDIPEGYSVSREKKERFSLILESASTNQTSMYLCAWGRGSAGNTIYFGEGSWLTVV.

DNA of the CDR3: TGTGCCAGCAGCCTTTTAGACAGGAGCAATCAGCCCCAGCATTTT. Its protein product is CASSLLDRSNQPQHF. V usage is TRBV5-6 and J usage is TRBJ1-5, with D maybe TRBD1 (6 bases). V was cut by 4 bases and J by 1 base, with 12 bases left in between. Germline V gene lookup returns CDR1 SGHDT and CDR2 YYEEEE. The CDR3 covers 15 residues.

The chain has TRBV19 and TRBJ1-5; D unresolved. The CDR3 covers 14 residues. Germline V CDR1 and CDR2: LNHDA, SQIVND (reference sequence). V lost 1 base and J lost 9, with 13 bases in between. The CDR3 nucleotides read TGTGCCAGTAGTATAGTGACGGGCAACCGGCCCCAGCATTTT. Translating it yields CASSIVTGNRPQHF.

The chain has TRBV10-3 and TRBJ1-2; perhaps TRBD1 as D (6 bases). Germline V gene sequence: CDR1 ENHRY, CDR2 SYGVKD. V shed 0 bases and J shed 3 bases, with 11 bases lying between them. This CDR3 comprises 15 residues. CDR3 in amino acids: CAISESGGRYYGYTF. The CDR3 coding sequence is TGTGCCATCAGTGAGTCGGGGGGCCGGTACTATGGCTACACCTTC.

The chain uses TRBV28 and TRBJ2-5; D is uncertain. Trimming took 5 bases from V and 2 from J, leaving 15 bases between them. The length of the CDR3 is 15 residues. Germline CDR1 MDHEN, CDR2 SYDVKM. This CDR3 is CASSPPSEKQETQYF. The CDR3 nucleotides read TGTGCCAGCAGTCCCCCCTCGGAGAAACAAGAGACCCAGTACTTC.

DNA of the CDR3: TGTGCCAGCAGCCCGGCTAGAGTCCACGAGCAGTACTTC. Its translation: CASSPARVHEQYF. The gene calls are TRBV11-2 and TRBJ2-7; no definite D call. The CDR3 is made up of 13 amino acids. Germline V gene data show CDR1 as SGHAT and CDR2 as FQNNGV. V was cut by 5 bases and J by 5 bases, with 13 bases left in between. Full variable domain (remainder filled in from reference TRBV11-2 and TRBJ2-7): EAGVAQSPRYKIIEKRQSVAFWCNPISGHATLYWYQQILGQGPKLLIQFQNNGVVDDSQLPKDRFSAERLKGVDSTLKIQPAKLEDSAVYLCASSPARVHEQYFGPGTRLTVT.